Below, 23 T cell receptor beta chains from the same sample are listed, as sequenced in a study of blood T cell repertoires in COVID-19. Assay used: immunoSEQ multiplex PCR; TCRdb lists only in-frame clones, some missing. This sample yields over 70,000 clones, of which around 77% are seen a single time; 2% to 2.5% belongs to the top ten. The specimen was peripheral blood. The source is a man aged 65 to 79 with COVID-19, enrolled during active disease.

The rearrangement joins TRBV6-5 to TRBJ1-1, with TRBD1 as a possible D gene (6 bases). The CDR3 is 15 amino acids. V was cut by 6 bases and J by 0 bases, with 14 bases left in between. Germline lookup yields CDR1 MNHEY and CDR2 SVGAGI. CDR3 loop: CASRFRTEMNTEAFF. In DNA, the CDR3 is TGTGCCAGCAGGTTCCGGACAGAAATGAACACTGAAGCTTTCTTT.

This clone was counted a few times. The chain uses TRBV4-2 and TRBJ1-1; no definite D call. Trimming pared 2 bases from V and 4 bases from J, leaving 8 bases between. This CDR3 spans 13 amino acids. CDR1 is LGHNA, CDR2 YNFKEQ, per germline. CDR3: CASSQQALTEAFF. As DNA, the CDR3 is TGTGCCAGCAGCCAACAGGCACTCACTGAAGCTTTCTTT.

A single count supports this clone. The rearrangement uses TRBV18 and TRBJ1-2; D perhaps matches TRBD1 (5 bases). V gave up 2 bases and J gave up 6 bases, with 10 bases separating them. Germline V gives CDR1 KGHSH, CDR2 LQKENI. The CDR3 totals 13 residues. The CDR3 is CASSPSGYDGYTF. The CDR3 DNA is TGTGCCAGCTCACCATCAGGGTACGATGGCTACACCTTC.

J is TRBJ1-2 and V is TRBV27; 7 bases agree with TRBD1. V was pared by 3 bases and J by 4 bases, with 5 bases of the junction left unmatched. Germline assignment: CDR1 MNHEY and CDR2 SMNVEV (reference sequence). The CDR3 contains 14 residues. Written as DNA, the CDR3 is TGTGCCAGCAGTTTTTGGGCAGGGGGCTATGGCTACACCTTC. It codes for CASSFWAGGYGYTF.

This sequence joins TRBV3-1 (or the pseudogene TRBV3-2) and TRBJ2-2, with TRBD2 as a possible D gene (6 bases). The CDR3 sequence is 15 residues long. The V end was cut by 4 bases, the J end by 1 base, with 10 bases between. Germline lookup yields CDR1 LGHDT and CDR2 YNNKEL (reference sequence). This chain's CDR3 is CASSPGLLNTGELFF. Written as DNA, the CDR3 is TGTGCCAGCAGCCCGGGACTGCTGAACACCGGGGAGCTGTTTTTT.

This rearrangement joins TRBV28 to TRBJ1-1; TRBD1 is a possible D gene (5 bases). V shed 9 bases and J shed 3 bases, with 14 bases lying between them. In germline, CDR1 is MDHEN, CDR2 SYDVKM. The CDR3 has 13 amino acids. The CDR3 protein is CASGDRAYTEAFF. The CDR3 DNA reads TGTGCCAGTGGAGACAGAGCATACACTGAAGCTTTCTTT.

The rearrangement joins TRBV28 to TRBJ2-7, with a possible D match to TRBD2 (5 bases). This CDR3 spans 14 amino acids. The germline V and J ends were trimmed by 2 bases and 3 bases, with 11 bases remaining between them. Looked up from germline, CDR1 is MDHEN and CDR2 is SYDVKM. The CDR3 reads CASSLASIHYEQYF. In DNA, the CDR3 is TGTGCCAGCAGTTTAGCTAGCATCCACTACGAGCAGTACTTC.

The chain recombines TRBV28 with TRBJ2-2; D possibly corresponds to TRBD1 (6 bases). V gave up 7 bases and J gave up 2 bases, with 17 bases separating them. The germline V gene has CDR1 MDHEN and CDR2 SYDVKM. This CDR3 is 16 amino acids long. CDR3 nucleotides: TGTGCCAGCACACCCCGGACAGCAAGAAACACCGGGGAGCTGTTTTTT. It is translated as CASTPRTARNTGELFF.

The CDR3 bases are TGTGCCAGCAGCTCTGGAGAGGGCGGGTTGTACTACGAGCAGTACTTC. Its translation: CASSSGEGGLYYEQYF. This sequence joins TRBV7-9 and TRBJ2-7, with D possibly matching TRBD2 (5 bases). The CDR3 covers 16 residues. Germline CDR1 and CDR2: SEHNR and FQNEAQ (reference sequence). Trimming pared 4 bases from V and 3 bases from J, leaving 19 bases between.

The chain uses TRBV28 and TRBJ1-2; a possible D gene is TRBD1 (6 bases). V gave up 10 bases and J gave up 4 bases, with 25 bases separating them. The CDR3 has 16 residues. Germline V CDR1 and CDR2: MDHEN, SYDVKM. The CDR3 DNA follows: TGTGCCACCACTTCCGGGGGGGGGCCGACACCCTATGGCTACACCTTC. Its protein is CATTSGGGPTPYGYTF.

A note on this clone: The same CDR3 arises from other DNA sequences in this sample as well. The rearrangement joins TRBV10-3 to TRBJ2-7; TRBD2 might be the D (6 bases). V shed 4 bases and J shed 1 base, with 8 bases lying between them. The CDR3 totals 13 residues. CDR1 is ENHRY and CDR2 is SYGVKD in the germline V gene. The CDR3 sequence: CAISGGGSYEQYF. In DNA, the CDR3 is TGTGCCATCAGTGGGGGAGGATCCTACGAGCAGTACTTC.

The CDR3 coding sequence is TGTGCCACCAGTGATCGACAGGGGGGTAATGAAAAACTGTTTTTT. It translates to CATSDRQGGNEKLFF. The rearrangement links TRBV24-1 to TRBJ1-4, with 9 bases lining up with TRBD1. This CDR3 is built from 15 residues. Germline values: CDR1 KGHDR, CDR2 SFDVKD. Trimming removed 3 bases from V and 4 bases from J; junction bases left unmatched: 2.

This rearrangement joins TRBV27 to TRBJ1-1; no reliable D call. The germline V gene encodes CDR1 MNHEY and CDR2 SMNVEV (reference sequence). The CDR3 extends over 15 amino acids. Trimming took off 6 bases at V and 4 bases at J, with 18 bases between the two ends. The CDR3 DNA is TGTGCCAGCAGGGAGGGAGGACGGGGAGGCACTGAAGCTTTCTTT. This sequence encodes CASREGGRGGTEAFF.

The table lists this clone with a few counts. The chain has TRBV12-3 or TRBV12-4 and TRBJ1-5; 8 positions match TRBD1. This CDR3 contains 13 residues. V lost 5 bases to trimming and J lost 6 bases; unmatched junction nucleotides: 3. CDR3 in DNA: TGTGCCAGCAGTCGGACAGGGCCTCAGCCCCAGCATTTT. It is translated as CASSRTGPQPQHF.

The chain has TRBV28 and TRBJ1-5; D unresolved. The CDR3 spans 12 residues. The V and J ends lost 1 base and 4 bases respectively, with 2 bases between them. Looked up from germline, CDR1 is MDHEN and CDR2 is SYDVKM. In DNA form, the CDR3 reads TGTGCCAGCAGTTTATTAAATCAGCCCCAGCATTTT. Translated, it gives CASSLLNQPQHF. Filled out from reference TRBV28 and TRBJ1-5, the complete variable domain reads DVKVTQSSRYLVKRTGEKVFLECVQDMDHENMFWYRQDPGLGLRLIYFSYDVKMKEKGDIPEGYSVSREKKERFSLILESASTNQTSMYLCASSLLNQPQHFGDGTRLSIL.

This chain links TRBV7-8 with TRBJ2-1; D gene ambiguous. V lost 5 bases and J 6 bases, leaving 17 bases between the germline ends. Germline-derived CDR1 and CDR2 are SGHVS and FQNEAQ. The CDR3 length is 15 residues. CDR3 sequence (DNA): TGTGCCAGCAGCCCTCCGATCCGACTGGGCAATGAGCAGTTCTTC. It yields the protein CASSPPIRLGNEQFF. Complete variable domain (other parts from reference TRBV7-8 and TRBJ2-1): GAGVSQSPRYKVAKRGQDVALRCDPISGHVSLFWYQQALGQGPEFLTYFQNEAQLDKSGLPSDRFFAERPEGSVSTLKIQRTQQEDSAVYLCASSPPIRLGNEQFFGPGTRLTVL.

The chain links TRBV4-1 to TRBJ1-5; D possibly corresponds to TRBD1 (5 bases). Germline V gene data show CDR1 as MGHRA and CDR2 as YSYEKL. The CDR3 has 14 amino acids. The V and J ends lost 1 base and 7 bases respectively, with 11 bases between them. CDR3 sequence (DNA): TGCGCCAGCAGCCAAGGTTTAAGGGGCCAGCCCCAGCATTTT. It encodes CASSQGLRGQPQHF.

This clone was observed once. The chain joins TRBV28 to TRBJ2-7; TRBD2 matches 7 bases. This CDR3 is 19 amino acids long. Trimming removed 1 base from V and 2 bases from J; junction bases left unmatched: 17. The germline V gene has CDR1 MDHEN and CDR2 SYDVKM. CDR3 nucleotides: TGTGCCAGCAGTTTATCAGGGTACGGTGGCGGGGGACGACCCTACGAGCAGTACTTC. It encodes CASSLSGYGGGGRPYEQYF.

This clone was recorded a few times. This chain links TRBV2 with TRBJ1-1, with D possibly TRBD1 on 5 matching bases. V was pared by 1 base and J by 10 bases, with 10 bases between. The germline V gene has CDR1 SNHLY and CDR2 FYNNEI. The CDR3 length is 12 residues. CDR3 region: CASSEDGARAFF. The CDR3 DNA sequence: TGTGCCAGCAGTGAAGATGGGGCGCGAGCTTTCTTT.

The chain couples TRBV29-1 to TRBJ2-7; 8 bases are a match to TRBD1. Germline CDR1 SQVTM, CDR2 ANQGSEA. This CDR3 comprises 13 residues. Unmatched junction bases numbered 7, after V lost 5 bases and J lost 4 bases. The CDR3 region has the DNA TGCAGCGTTCAGGGTTACAGGGGGTACGAGCAGTACTTC. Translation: CSVQGYRGYEQYF.

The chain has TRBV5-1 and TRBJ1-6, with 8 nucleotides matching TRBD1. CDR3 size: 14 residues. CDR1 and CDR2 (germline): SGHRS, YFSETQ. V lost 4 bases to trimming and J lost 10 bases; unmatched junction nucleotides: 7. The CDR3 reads CASSPDRAGSPLHF. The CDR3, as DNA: TGCGCCAGCAGCCCGGACAGGGCTGGATCACCCCTCCACTTT. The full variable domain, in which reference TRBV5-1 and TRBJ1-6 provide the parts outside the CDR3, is KAGVTQTPRYLIKTRGQQVTLSCSPISGHRSVSWYQQTPGQGLQFLFEYFSETQRNKGNFPGRFSGRQFSNSRSEMNVSTLELGDSALYLCASSPDRAGSPLHFGNGTRLTVT.

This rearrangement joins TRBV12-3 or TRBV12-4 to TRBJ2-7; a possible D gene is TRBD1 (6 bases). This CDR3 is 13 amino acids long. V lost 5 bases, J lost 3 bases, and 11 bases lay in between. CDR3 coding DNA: TGTGCCAGCAGTCCGTCGACAGGCTACGAGCAGTACTTC. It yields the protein CASSPSTGYEQYF.

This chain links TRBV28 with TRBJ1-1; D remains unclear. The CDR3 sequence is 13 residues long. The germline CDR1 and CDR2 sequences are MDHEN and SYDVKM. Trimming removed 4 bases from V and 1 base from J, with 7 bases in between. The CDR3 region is CASSYRRNTEAFF. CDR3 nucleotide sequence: TGTGCCAGCAGTTATCGGAGGAACACTGAAGCTTTCTTT.